Following are 3 T cell receptor beta chains from one sample sequenced in a study of blood T cells in healthy people across ages. The use of a sample-barcoded 5' primer and a J-beta primer mix characterized a second PCR of roughly 6 to 11 cycles. One entry per CDR3 protein, called by TCRdb with MiXCR from the 5' RACE reads. Of about 580,000 distinct CDR3 sequences listed, roughly 48% are singletons. The source material was blood. The receptors were sampled from an elderly man in good health.

This chain connects TRBV13 to TRBJ1-1, with D perhaps matching TRBD1 (6 bases). Germline CDR1 reads PRHDT; CDR2 reads FYEKMQ (reference sequence). The ends were cut back, 5 bases at V and 7 bases at J, with 14 bases in the middle. The CDR3 totals 13 residues. The CDR3 spells CASSTDRSYEAFF. The CDR3 region has the DNA TGTGCCAGCAGCACGGACAGATCCTATGAAGCTTTCTTT. The entire variable domain, with the rest obtained from reference TRBV13 and TRBJ1-1, is as follows: AAGVIQSPRHLIKEKRETATLKCYPIPRHDTVYWYQQGPGQDPQFLISFYEKMQSDKGSIPDRFSAQQFSDYHSELNMSSLELGDSALYFCASSTDRSYEAFFGQGTRLTVV.

The V call is TRBV7-9, the J call TRBJ1-1, with a weak D call TRBD1 (5 bases). In germline, CDR1 is SEHNR, CDR2 FQNEAQ (reference sequence). This CDR3 spans 14 amino acids. V was cut by 0 bases and J by 7 bases, with 12 bases left in between. CDR3 sequence reads: CASSLAMAGGEAFF. The CDR3 DNA reads as TGTGCCAGCAGCTTAGCGATGGCGGGGGGTGAAGCTTTCTTT.

The chain has TRBV4-1 and TRBJ2-2; D gene unclear. The germline CDR1 and CDR2 sequences are MGHRA and YSYEKL. This CDR3 has 14 amino acids. Trimming stripped 1 base from V and 7 bases from J, with 10 bases between. CDR3 nucleotide sequence: TGCGCCAGCAGCCAAGGCCAGGAGAACGGGGAGCTGTTTTTT. This translates into CASSQGQENGELFF.